The rows below give T cell receptor beta chains drawn from one sample of a study of blood T cells in healthy people across ages. TCRdb ran MiXCR on the 5' RACE reads and lists one entry per CDR3 protein. The sample lists hundreds of thousands of distinct CDR3 sequences, around 43% seen once, with around 21% in the top ten. Sequencing was carried out using blood. All receptors derive from a man aged 55 to 70 in good health. Both conserved end residues are part of each CDR3. D genes are given only for firm matches. Expanded clones are given a class, and other clones once, few, many or no size at all.

>-|TRBV4-1|TRBJ1-2|few|14
CASSQEQTNYGYTF
TGCGCCAGCAGCCAAGAGCAAACAAACTATGGCTACACCTTC
>-|TRBV5-8|TRBJ1-2|-|13
CASSHTGLHGYTF
TGTGCCAGCAGCCATACAGGGCTCCATGGCTACACCTTC
>-|TRBV7-3|TRBJ2-5|-|15
CASSLMGARGGTQYF
TGTGCCAGCAGCTTAATGGGGGCGCGAGGTGGGACCCAGTACTTC
>TRBD1|TRBV7-6|TRBJ1-4|-|15
CASSLPGGPAEKLFF
TGTGCCAGCAGCTTACCAGGGGGGCCAGCTGAAAAACTGTTTTTT
>-|TRBV10-3|TRBJ2-6|many|15
CAISLTGSGANVLTF
TGTGCCATCAGTTTAACAGGGTCTGGGGCCAACGTCCTGACTTTC
>-|TRBV29-1|TRBJ1-5|-|13
CSVIVQPHQPQHF
TGCAGCGTGATCGTGCAGCCCCACCAGCCCCAGCATTTT
>-|TRBV21-1|TRBJ2-3|-|23
CASTPLGGGDRSPITSSTDTQYF
TGTGCCAGCACACCACTGGGAGGGGGGGACAGGAGTCCTATTACCTCTAGCACAGATACGCAGTATTTT
>-|TRBV19|TRBJ1-1|-|16
CASSIDRGRGPPEAFF
TGTGCCAGTAGTATAGATCGGGGAAGGGGCCCCCCTGAAGCTTTCTTT
>-|TRBV6-2/TRBV6-3|TRBJ1-2|-|12
CASSYLQSGYTF
TGTGCCAGCAGTTACTTACAGTCTGGCTACACCTTC
>-|TRBV2|TRBJ2-3|-|14
CATSAHLSTDTQYF
TGTGCCACCTCCGCCCACTTGAGTACAGATACGCAGTATTTT
>-|TRBV15|TRBJ2-7|-|15
CATSRGTVTTYEQYF
TGTGCCACCAGCAGAGGTACGGTAACCACCTACGAGCAGTACTTC
>TRBD1|TRBV5-1|TRBJ2-7|-|13
CASSFQGDYEQYF
TGCGCCAGCAGCTTCCAGGGGGACTACGAGCAGTACTTC
>-|TRBV4-3|TRBJ2-1|-|16
CASSQDPLATYNEQFF
TGCGCCAGCAGCCAAGACCCCCTAGCGACCTACAATGAGCAGTTCTTC
>-|TRBV6-1|TRBJ2-5|-|16
CASSEVTPSPRETQYF
TGTGCCAGCAGTGAAGTGACGCCAAGCCCGCGGGAGACCCAGTACTTC
>-|TRBV25-1|TRBJ2-5|few|11
CASSELSVQYF
TGTGCCAGCAGTGAATTATCCGTTCAGTACTTC
>-|TRBV6-2/TRBV6-3|TRBJ2-7|-|14
CASSLSGSYDEQYF
TGTGCCAGCAGTTTAAGCGGTAGCTACGACGAGCAGTACTTC
>-|TRBV2|TRBJ2-1|few|11
CASRSGCEQFF
TGTGCCAGCCGGTCGGGGTGCGAGCAGTTCTTC
>TRBD2|TRBV11-2|TRBJ2-5|-|15
CASSWGGGTQETQYF
TGTGCCAGCAGCTGGGGCGGGGGAACCCAAGAGACCCAGTACTTC
>-|TRBV6-6|TRBJ1-1|-|13
CASSYPDTTEAFF
TGTGCCAGCAGTTACCCCGATACCACTGAAGCTTTCTTT
>-|TRBV7-2|TRBJ2-2|-|16
CASNAMGARNTGELFF
TGTGCCAGCAACGCAATGGGGGCAAGGAACACCGGGGAGCTGTTTTTT
>TRBD1|TRBV20-1|TRBJ2-7|-|15
CSARDLRTGTYEQYF
TGCAGTGCTAGAGATCTTCGGACAGGTACCTACGAGCAGTACTTC
>TRBD1|TRBV7-9|TRBJ1-1|-|16
CASSTQPGQGNTEAFF
TGTGCCAGCAGCACACAACCGGGACAGGGTAACACTGAAGCTTTCTTT
>TRBD1|TRBV19|TRBJ2-2|-|14
CASWARQGAGELFF
TGTGCCAGTTGGGCTCGACAGGGGGCCGGGGAGCTGTTTTTT
>-|TRBV5-1|TRBJ1-1|-|16
CASSLGDRGGATEAFF
TGCGCCAGCAGCTTGGGTGACCGTGGGGGCGCGACTGAAGCTTTCTTT
>TRBD1|TRBV6-6|TRBJ1-5|-|15
CASSTTGSNAQPQHF
TGTGCCAGCAGCACGACAGGGTCAAACGCTCAGCCCCAGCATTTT
>-|TRBV4-1|TRBJ2-3|-|15
CASSGGRAGTDTQYF
TGCGCCAGCAGCGGGGGCAGGGCGGGAACAGATACGCAGTATTTT
>-|TRBV5-1|TRBJ2-7|-|12
CAGSHSSYEQYF
TGCGCCGGCAGTCATAGCTCCTACGAGCAGTACTTC
>TRBD2|TRBV25-1|TRBJ2-7|few|14
CASQTSGGAYEQYF
TGTGCCAGCCAGACTAGCGGGGGAGCCTACGAGCAGTACTTC
>TRBD1|TRBV10-3|TRBJ2-7|many|15
CAISVFQGETYEQYF
TGTGCCATCAGTGTTTTCCAGGGGGAAACCTACGAGCAGTACTTC
>TRBD1|TRBV25-1|TRBJ1-2|-|16
CASSEWGQGARGGYTF
TGTGCCAGCAGTGAATGGGGACAGGGGGCGCGCGGTGGCTACACCTTC
>TRBD2|TRBV4-3|TRBJ2-7|many|15
CASSPAWGTNYEQYF
TGCGCCAGCAGCCCCGCCTGGGGGACTAACTACGAGCAGTACTTC
>-|TRBV11-2|TRBJ2-7|-|15
CASSGRDQIHYEQYF
TGTGCCAGCAGCGGCCGGGACCAAATCCACTACGAGCAGTACTTC
>TRBD2|TRBV29-1|TRBJ2-1|-|14
CSDDIAGLSDEQFF
TGCAGCGATGATATAGCGGGGTTGAGCGATGAGCAGTTCTTC
>-|TRBV28|TRBJ1-5|-|13
CASRTRVNQPQHF
TGTGCCAGCAGAACGAGGGTGAATCAGCCCCAGCATTTT
>-|TRBV7-2|TRBJ2-3|few|13
CASSLEGADTQYF
TGTGCCAGCAGCTTAGAGGGAGCAGATACGCAGTATTTT
>-|TRBV7-9|TRBJ2-7|-|14
CASSAGAATYEQYF
TGTGCCAGCAGCGCAGGGGCGGCGACCTACGAGCAGTACTTC
>TRBD2|TRBV12-3/TRBV12-4|TRBJ2-1|few|19
CASSSGFSLAGGAYNEQFF
TGTGCCAGCAGTTCGGGTTTCTCCCTAGCGGGGGGTGCCTACAATGAGCAGTTCTTC
>-|TRBV6-2/TRBV6-3|TRBJ2-4|-|15
CASSRLSLAKNIQYF
TGTGCCAGCTCAAGACTGTCCCTCGCCAAAAACATTCAGTACTTC
>-|TRBV4-3|TRBJ2-2|-|15
CASSQVSGVDGELFF
TGCGCCAGCAGCCAAGTTTCAGGGGTAGACGGGGAGCTGTTTTTT
>-|TRBV6-2/TRBV6-3|TRBJ2-1|-|18
CASSYSTFRPSSYNEQFF
TGTGCCAGCAGTTACTCGACGTTCCGACCGAGCTCCTACAATGAGCAGTTCTTC